This TCR beta chain was captured in a study of blood T cell repertoires in COVID-19. Method: immunoSEQ multiplex PCR; TCRdb's copy keeps in-frame clones and lacks some. There are roughly 54,000 clones in the sample; roughly 83% occur only once, and less than 2.5% lies in the top ten. The CDR3 has 15 amino acids. The V end was cut by 5 bases, the J end by 0 bases, with 13 bases between. Germline CDR1 reads SNHLY; CDR2 reads FYNNEI. Sequencing used peripheral blood. The TCR originated in a woman between 55 and 75 years old with acute or convalescent COVID-19. V usage is TRBV2 and J usage is TRBJ1-1; D remains ambiguous. The CDR3 DNA reads TGTGCCAGCAGTTCCGGGTCGACCCTGAACACTGAAGCTTTCTTT. Translated, it gives CASSSGSTLNTEAFF.